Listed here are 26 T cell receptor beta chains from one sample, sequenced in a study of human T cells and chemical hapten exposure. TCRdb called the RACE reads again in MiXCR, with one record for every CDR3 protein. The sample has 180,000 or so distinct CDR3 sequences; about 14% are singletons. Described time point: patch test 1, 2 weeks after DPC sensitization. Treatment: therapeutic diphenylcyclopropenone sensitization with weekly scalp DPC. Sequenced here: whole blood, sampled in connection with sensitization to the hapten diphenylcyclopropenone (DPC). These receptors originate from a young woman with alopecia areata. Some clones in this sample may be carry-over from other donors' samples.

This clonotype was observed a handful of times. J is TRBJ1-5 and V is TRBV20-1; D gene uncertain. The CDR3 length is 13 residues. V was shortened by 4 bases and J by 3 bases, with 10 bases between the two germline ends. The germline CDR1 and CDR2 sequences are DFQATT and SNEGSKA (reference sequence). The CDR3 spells CSATVTVNQPQHF. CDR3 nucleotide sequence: TGCAGTGCTACAGTGACGGTCAATCAGCCCCAGCATTTT.

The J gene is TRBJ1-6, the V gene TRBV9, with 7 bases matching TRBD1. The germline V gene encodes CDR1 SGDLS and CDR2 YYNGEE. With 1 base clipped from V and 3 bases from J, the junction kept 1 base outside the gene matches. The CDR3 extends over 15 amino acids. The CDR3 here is CASSVTGVYNSPLHF. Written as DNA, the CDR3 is TGTGCCAGCAGCGTAACAGGGGTCTATAATTCACCCCTCCACTTT.

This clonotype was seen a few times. The CDR3: CASSQDGQGGRGAFF. The CDR3 DNA sequence: TGCGCCAGCAGCCAAGATGGGCAGGGGGGACGCGGCGCTTTCTTT. The chain joins TRBV4-3 to TRBJ1-1; TRBD1 matches 7 bases. The CDR3 is 15 residues long. V shed 0 bases and J 11 bases; nucleotides not matched to a gene: 12. Per germline, CDR1 LGHNA and CDR2 YSLEER.

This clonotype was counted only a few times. In DNA form, the CDR3 reads TGTGCCAGCAGCTACTGGAACATTCAGTACTTC. Residues: CASSYWNIQYF. This rearrangement joins TRBV21-1 to TRBJ2-4. TRBV21-1 is an annotated pseudogene. The CDR3 runs to 11 residues.

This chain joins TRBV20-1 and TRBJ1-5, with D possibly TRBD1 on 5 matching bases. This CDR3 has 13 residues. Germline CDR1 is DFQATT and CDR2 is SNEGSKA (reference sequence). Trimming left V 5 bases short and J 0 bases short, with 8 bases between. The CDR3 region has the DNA TGCAGTGCTGTGGGACGTAGCAATCAGCCCCAGCATTTT. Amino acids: CSAVGRSNQPQHF.

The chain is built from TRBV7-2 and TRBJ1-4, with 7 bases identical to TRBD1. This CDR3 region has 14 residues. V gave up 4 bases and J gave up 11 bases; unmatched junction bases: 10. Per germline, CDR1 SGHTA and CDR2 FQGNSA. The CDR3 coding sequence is TGTGCCAGCAGCTCGAAGGACAGGATCGGTAAACTGTTTTTT. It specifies CASSSKDRIGKLFF.

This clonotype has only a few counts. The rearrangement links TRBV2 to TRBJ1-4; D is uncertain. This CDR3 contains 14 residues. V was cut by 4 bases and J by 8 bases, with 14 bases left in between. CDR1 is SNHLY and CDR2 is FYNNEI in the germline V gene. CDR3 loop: CASSGQVRGEKLFF. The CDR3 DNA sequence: TGTGCCAGCAGTGGCCAGGTCCGTGGAGAAAAACTGTTTTTT.

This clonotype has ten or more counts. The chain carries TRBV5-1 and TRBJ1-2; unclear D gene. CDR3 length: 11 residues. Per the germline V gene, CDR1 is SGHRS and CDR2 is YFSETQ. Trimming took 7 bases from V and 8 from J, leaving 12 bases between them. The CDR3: CASGEGFGYTF. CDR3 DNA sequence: TGCGCCAGCGGGGAGGGATTCGGCTACACCTTC.

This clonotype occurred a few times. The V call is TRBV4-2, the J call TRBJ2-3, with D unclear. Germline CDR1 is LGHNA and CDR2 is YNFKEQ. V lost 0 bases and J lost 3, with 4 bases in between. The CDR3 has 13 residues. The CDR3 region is CASSQDQTDTQYF. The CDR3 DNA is TGTGCCAGCAGCCAAGATCAGACAGATACGCAGTATTTT.

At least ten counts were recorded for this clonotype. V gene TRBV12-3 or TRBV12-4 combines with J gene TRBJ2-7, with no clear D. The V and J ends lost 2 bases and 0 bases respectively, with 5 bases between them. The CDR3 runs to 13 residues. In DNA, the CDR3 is TGTGCCAGCAGTTTAAGCACCTCCTACGAGCAGTACTTC. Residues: CASSLSTSYEQYF.

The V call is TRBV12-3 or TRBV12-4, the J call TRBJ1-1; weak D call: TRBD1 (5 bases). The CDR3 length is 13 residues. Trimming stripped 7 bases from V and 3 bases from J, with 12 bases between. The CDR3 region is CASTGLGDTEAFF. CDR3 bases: TGTGCCAGCACCGGACTGGGGGACACTGAAGCTTTCTTT.

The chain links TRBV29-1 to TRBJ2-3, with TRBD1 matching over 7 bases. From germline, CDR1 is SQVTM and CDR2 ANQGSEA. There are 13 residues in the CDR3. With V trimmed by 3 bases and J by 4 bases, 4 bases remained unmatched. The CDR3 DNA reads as TGCAGCGTTGAGGGACAGATATCAGATACGCAGTATTTT. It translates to CSVEGQISDTQYF.

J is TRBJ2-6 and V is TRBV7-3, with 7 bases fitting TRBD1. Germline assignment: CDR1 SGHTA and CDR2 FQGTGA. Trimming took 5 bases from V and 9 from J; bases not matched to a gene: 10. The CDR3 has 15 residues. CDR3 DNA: TGTGCCAGCAGCAACACACAGGGGTTGGTCAACGTCCTGACTTTC. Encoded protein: CASSNTQGLVNVLTF.

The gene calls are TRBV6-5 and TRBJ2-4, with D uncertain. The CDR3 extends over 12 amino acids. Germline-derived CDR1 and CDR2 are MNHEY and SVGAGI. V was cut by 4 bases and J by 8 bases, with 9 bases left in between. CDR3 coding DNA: TGTGCCAGCAGTTCCTCGGCGGACATTCAGTACTTC. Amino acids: CASSSSADIQYF.

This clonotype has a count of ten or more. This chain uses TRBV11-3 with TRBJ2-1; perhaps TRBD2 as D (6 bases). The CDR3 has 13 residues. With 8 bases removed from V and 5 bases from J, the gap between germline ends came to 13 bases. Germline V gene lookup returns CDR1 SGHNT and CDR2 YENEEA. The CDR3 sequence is CASWRTNHNEQFF. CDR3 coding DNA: TGTGCCAGCTGGAGGACTAATCACAATGAGCAGTTCTTC.

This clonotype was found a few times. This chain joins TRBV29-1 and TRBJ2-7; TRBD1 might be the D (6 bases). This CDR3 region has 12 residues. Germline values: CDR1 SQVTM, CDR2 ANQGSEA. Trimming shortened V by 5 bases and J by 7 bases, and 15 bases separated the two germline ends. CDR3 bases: TGCAGCGTTAACCAGGGGCCACGGGAGCAGTACTTC. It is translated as CSVNQGPREQYF.

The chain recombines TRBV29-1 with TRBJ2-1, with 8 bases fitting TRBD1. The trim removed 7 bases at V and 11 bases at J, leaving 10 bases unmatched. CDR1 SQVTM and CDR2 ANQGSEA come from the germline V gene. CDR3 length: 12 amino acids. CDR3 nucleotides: TGCAGCGCCGGACAGGGAGGTAGGCAGCAGTTCTTC. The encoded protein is CSAGQGGRQQFF.

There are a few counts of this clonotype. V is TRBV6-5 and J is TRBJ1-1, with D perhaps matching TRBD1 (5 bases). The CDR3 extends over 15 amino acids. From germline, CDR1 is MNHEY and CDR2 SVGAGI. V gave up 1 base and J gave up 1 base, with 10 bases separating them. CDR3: CASSYYTGSNTEAFF. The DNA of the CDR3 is TGTGCCAGCAGTTACTATACAGGTTCGAACACTGAAGCTTTCTTT.

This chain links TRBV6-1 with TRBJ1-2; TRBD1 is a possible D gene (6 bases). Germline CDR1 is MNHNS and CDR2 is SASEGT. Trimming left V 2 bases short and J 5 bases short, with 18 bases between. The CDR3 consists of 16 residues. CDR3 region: CASSELSGTGLYGYTF. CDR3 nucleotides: TGTGCCAGCAGTGAACTCTCCGGAACAGGGTTATATGGCTACACCTTC.

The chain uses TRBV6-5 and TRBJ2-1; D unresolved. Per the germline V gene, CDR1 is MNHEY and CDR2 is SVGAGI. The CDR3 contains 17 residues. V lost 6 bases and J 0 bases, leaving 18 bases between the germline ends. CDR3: CASSSRPGPSSYNEQFF. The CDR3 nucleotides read TGTGCCAGCAGCTCAAGACCGGGTCCGAGCTCCTACAATGAGCAGTTCTTC.

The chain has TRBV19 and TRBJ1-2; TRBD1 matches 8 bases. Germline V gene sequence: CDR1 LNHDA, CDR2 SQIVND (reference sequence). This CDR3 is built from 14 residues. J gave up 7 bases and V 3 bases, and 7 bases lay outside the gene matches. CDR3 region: CASSILDRGGGYTF. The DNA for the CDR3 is TGTGCCAGTAGTATCCTCGACAGGGGAGGTGGCTACACCTTC.

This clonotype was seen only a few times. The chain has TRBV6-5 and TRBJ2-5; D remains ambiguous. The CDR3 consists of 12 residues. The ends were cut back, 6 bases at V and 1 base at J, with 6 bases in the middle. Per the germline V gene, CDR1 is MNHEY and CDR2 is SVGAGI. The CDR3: CASRAPQETQYF. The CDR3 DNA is TGTGCCAGCAGGGCACCCCAAGAGACCCAGTACTTC.

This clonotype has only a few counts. DNA for the CDR3: TGTGCCAGCAGTTATTCTAGCGGAAACACAGATACGCAGTATTTT. Its translation is CASSYSSGNTDTQYF. The chain couples TRBV6-2 or TRBV6-3 to TRBJ2-3; 7 bases fit TRBD2. V lost 3 bases, J lost 2 bases, and 5 bases stayed unmatched. Germline lookup yields CDR1 MNHEY and CDR2 SVGEGT. This CDR3 contains 15 residues.

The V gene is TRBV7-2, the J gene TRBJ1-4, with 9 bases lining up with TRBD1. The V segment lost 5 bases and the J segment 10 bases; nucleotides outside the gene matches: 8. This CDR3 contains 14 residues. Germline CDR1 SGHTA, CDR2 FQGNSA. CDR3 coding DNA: TGTGCCAGCAGCCAGGACAGGGGAGGTGGAAAACTGTTTTTT. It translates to CASSQDRGGGKLFF.

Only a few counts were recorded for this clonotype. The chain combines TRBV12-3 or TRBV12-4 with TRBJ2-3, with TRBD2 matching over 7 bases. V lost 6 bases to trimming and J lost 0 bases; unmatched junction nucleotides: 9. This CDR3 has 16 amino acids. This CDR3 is CASSRRSGSSTDTQYF. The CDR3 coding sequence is TGTGCCAGCAGCCGCCGTAGCGGGTCTAGCACAGATACGCAGTATTTT.

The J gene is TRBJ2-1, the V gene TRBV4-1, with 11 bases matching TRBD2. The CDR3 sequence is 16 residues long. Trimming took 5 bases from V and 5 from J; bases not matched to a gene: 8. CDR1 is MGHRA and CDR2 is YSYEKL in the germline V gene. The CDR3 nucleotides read TGCGCCAGCAGCGCGACTAGCGGGGAGTATAACAATGAGCAGTTCTTC. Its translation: CASSATSGEYNNEQFF.